The rows below give T cell receptor beta chains drawn from one sample of a study of lymphopenia after photon versus proton radiotherapy. Some clones are missing from TCRdb's copy, which holds only in-frame ones; the method was immunoSEQ multiplex PCR. Among more than 20,000 clones, approximately 85% were seen once, and the ten largest hold around 4.9%. Sample: peripheral blood, taken from a patient treated with photon-based radiotherapy. The receptors stem from a man between 25 and 39 years old with gastric cancer. Both conserved end residues are part of each CDR3. D genes are given only for firm matches. Where a row states a size, it is once, few, many or the class of an expanded clone; other rows omit it.

J gene: TRBJ1-5
clone size: -
D gene: TRBD1
V gene: TRBV6-5
CDR3 protein: CASSTGTGIQPQHF
CDR3 DNA: TGTGCCAGCAGTACCGGGACAGGGATTCAGCCCCAGCATTTT

J gene: TRBJ1-1
clone size: few
D gene: TRBD1
V gene: TRBV9
CDR3 protein: CASSQGGPWDTEAFF
CDR3 DNA: TGTGCCAGCAGCCAGGGGGGACCCTGGGACACTGAAGCTTTCTTT

J gene: TRBJ2-1
clone size: -
D gene: TRBD1
V gene: TRBV9
CDR3 protein: CASSVGQGNFNEQFF
CDR3 DNA: TGTGCCAGCAGCGTAGGACAGGGCAATTTCAATGAGCAGTTCTTC

J gene: TRBJ1-5
clone size: -
D gene: -
V gene: TRBV7-8
CDR3 protein: CASSLKGQPQHF
CDR3 DNA: TGTGCCAGCAGCTTAAAGGGACAGCCCCAGCATTTT

J gene: TRBJ2-3
clone size: -
D gene: TRBD2
V gene: TRBV11-2
CDR3 protein: CASSPTAGATDTQYF
CDR3 DNA: TGTGCCAGCAGCCCGACAGCGGGAGCCACAGATACGCAGTATTTT

J gene: TRBJ1-5
clone size: -
D gene: TRBD1
V gene: TRBV6-8
CDR3 protein: CASRKGQGPSQHF
CDR3 DNA: TGTGCCAGCAGAAAGGGACAGGGGCCATCCCAGCATTTT

J gene: TRBJ1-4
clone size: -
D gene: -
V gene: TRBV9
CDR3 protein: CASSVDTTNEKLFF
CDR3 DNA: TGTGCCAGCAGCGTGGATACAACTAATGAAAAACTGTTTTTT

J gene: TRBJ1-1
clone size: once
D gene: -
V gene: TRBV5-5
CDR3 protein: CASSAGTNTEAFF
CDR3 DNA: TGTGCCAGCAGCGCGGGGACCAACACTGAAGCTTTCTTT

J gene: TRBJ2-2
clone size: few
D gene: -
V gene: TRBV11-1
CDR3 protein: CASSSNGQTGPTGELFF
CDR3 DNA: TGTGCCAGCAGTTCTAACGGCCAGACTGGACCCACCGGGGAGCTGTTTTTT

J gene: TRBJ2-1
clone size: -
D gene: -
V gene: TRBV19
CDR3 protein: CASSIVGVQFF
CDR3 DNA: TGTGCCAGTAGTATAGTAGGGGTGCAGTTCTTC

J gene: TRBJ2-7
clone size: -
D gene: TRBD1
V gene: TRBV6-5
CDR3 protein: CASSYSQGAYEQYF
CDR3 DNA: TGTGCCAGCAGTTACTCTCAGGGGGCCTACGAGCAGTACTTC

J gene: TRBJ1-2
clone size: -
D gene: -
V gene: TRBV6-5
CDR3 protein: CASSYEQGNYGYTF
CDR3 DNA: TGTGCCAGCAGTTACGAGCAGGGTAACTATGGCTACACCTTC

J gene: TRBJ2-5
clone size: -
D gene: -
V gene: TRBV2
CDR3 protein: CATSPEETQYF
CDR3 DNA: TGTGCCACCAGTCCCGAAGAGACCCAGTACTTC

J gene: TRBJ1-2
clone size: -
D gene: -
V gene: TRBV6-5
CDR3 protein: CASKAGSLYGYTF
CDR3 DNA: TGTGCCAGCAAGGCCGGTTCACTCTATGGCTACACCTTC

J gene: TRBJ1-4
clone size: -
D gene: TRBD1
V gene: TRBV6-5
CDR3 protein: CASTRTGGEKLFF
CDR3 DNA: TGTGCCAGCACCCGGACAGGGGGTGAAAAACTGTTTTTT

J gene: TRBJ1-2
clone size: -
D gene: TRBD1
V gene: TRBV9
CDR3 protein: CASSVGGTGGKYGYTF
CDR3 DNA: TGTGCCAGCAGCGTAGGGGGGACAGGGGGCAAGTATGGCTACACCTTC

J gene: TRBJ1-4
clone size: -
D gene: -
V gene: TRBV7-2
CDR3 protein: CASSPTLSRYNEKLFF
CDR3 DNA: TGTGCCAGCAGCCCCACCCTATCCCGCTATAATGAAAAACTGTTTTTT

J gene: TRBJ1-5
clone size: -
D gene: -
V gene: TRBV6-5
CDR3 protein: CASSPQKDQPQHF
CDR3 DNA: TGTGCCAGCAGTCCCCAGAAGGATCAGCCCCAGCATTTT

J gene: TRBJ2-1
clone size: few
D gene: -
V gene: TRBV27
CDR3 protein: CASSLAVNSYNEQFF
CDR3 DNA: TGTGCCAGCAGTTTGGCGGTAAACTCCTACAATGAGCAGTTCTTC

J gene: TRBJ1-3
clone size: -
D gene: -
V gene: TRBV11-2
CDR3 protein: CASSLGYSNTIYF
CDR3 DNA: TGTGCCAGCAGCTTAGGCTATTCAAACACCATATATTTT

J gene: TRBJ1-6
clone size: -
D gene: -
V gene: TRBV27
CDR3 protein: CATQRKPDSNNSPLHF
CDR3 DNA: TGTGCCACCCAAAGAAAACCCGACAGTAATAATTCACCCCTCCACTTT

J gene: TRBJ2-5
clone size: -
D gene: TRBD1
V gene: TRBV2
CDR3 protein: CASLPGQGAIGETQYF
CDR3 DNA: TGTGCCAGTTTACCGGGACAGGGGGCGATAGGAGAGACCCAGTACTTC

J gene: TRBJ2-3
clone size: -
D gene: -
V gene: TRBV27
CDR3 protein: CASSSLAHLTYTQYF
CDR3 DNA: TGTGCCAGCAGCTCCCTAGCCCACCTAACGTATACGCAGTATTTT

J gene: TRBJ2-7
clone size: -
D gene: -
V gene: TRBV4-3
CDR3 protein: CASSQDRLIPGNSYEQYF
CDR3 DNA: TGCGCCAGCAGCCAAGATCGATTAATACCCGGGAACTCCTACGAGCAGTACTTC

J gene: TRBJ1-2
clone size: -
D gene: -
V gene: TRBV4-1
CDR3 protein: CASSQRLGAQSGYTF
CDR3 DNA: TGCGCCAGCAGCCAACGACTAGGGGCTCAAAGCGGCTACACCTTC

J gene: TRBJ1-2
clone size: once
D gene: TRBD1
V gene: TRBV6-1
CDR3 protein: CASSVDRDYGYTF
CDR3 DNA: TGTGCCAGCAGCGTAGACAGGGACTATGGCTACACCTTC

J gene: TRBJ2-5
clone size: once
D gene: TRBD2
V gene: TRBV7-6
CDR3 protein: CASSLIAGGGETQYF
CDR3 DNA: TGTGCCAGCAGCTTGATAGCGGGAGGTGGAGAGACCCAGTACTTC

J gene: TRBJ2-6
clone size: -
D gene: TRBD1
V gene: TRBV11-3
CDR3 protein: CASSLVGLGTEASGANVLTF
CDR3 DNA: TGTGCCAGCAGCTTAGTGGGCTTGGGGACAGAAGCCTCTGGGGCCAACGTCCTGACTTTC

J gene: TRBJ2-7
clone size: -
D gene: TRBD2
V gene: TRBV7-2
CDR3 protein: CASSLGLSGSSYEQYF
CDR3 DNA: TGTGCCAGCAGCTTAGGACTTAGCGGGAGTTCCTACGAGCAGTACTTC

J gene: TRBJ2-5
clone size: once
D gene: TRBD2
V gene: TRBV4-1
CDR3 protein: CASSSLGLARETQYF
CDR3 DNA: TGCGCCAGCAGCTCCCTGGGACTAGCTAGAGAGACCCAGTACTTC

J gene: TRBJ1-3
clone size: -
D gene: -
V gene: TRBV15
CDR3 protein: CATSRAGAGNTIYF
CDR3 DNA: TGTGCCACCAGCAGAGCTGGGGCGGGAAACACCATATATTTT

J gene: TRBJ2-6
clone size: -
D gene: -
V gene: TRBV2
CDR3 protein: CASSVTGKSGANVLTF
CDR3 DNA: TGTGCCAGCAGTGTCACAGGGAAATCTGGGGCCAACGTCCTGACTTTC

J gene: TRBJ2-1
clone size: -
D gene: TRBD1
V gene: TRBV5-5
CDR3 protein: CASSFGQGIDNEQFF
CDR3 DNA: TGTGCCAGCAGCTTCGGACAGGGGATCGACAATGAGCAGTTCTTC

J gene: TRBJ1-5
clone size: -
D gene: TRBD1
V gene: TRBV7-2
CDR3 protein: CASSFGTGGNQPQHF
CDR3 DNA: TGTGCCAGCAGCTTCGGGACAGGGGGGAATCAGCCCCAGCATTTT

J gene: TRBJ2-7
clone size: -
D gene: -
V gene: TRBV2
CDR3 protein: CASKGLPSEQYF
CDR3 DNA: TGTGCCAGCAAGGGACTGCCCTCAGAGCAGTACTTC

J gene: TRBJ1-6
clone size: -
D gene: -
V gene: TRBV2
CDR3 protein: CAGRSSYNSPLHF
CDR3 DNA: TGTGCCGGCAGGAGCTCCTATAATTCACCCCTCCACTTT

J gene: TRBJ1-5
clone size: -
D gene: TRBD1
V gene: TRBV5-5
CDR3 protein: CASSWDRGGRNQPQHF
CDR3 DNA: TGTGCCAGCAGTTGGGACAGGGGGGGTCGCAATCAGCCCCAGCATTTT

J gene: TRBJ1-4
clone size: -
D gene: -
V gene: TRBV9
CDR3 protein: CASSVRGENEKLFF
CDR3 DNA: TGTGCCAGCAGCGTAAGAGGGGAGAATGAAAAACTGTTTTTT

J gene: TRBJ2-7
clone size: -
D gene: -
V gene: TRBV10-1
CDR3 protein: CASSEKGVRVYEQYF
CDR3 DNA: TGCGCCAGCAGTGAGAAAGGGGTTCGGGTCTACGAGCAGTACTTC

J gene: TRBJ2-2
clone size: -
D gene: -
V gene: TRBV4-1
CDR3 protein: CASSHWTETNTGELFF
CDR3 DNA: TGCGCCAGCAGCCACTGGACCGAAACGAACACCGGGGAGCTGTTTTTT

J gene: TRBJ2-5
clone size: -
D gene: -
V gene: TRBV5-1
CDR3 protein: CASSWPDQSGETQYF
CDR3 DNA: TGCGCCAGCAGCTGGCCCGACCAGTCGGGGGAGACCCAGTACTTC

J gene: TRBJ2-1
clone size: -
D gene: TRBD2
V gene: TRBV5-1
CDR3 protein: CASSLGGAGGYNEQFF
CDR3 DNA: TGCGCCAGCAGCTTGGGAGGAGCGGGAGGTTACAATGAGCAGTTCTTC

J gene: TRBJ2-2
clone size: -
D gene: -
V gene: TRBV27
CDR3 protein: CASSLSSRVLTNTGELFF
CDR3 DNA: TGTGCCAGCAGTTTATCTAGCAGGGTCTTGACGAACACCGGGGAGCTGTTTTTT

J gene: TRBJ1-1
clone size: -
D gene: TRBD1
V gene: TRBV28
CDR3 protein: CASSLSADRAEAFF
CDR3 DNA: TGTGCCAGCAGTTTATCCGCGGACAGGGCTGAAGCTTTCTTT

J gene: TRBJ2-3
clone size: -
D gene: TRBD2
V gene: TRBV6-7
CDR3 protein: CASSYLQRGDAKDTQYF
CDR3 DNA: TGTGCCAGCAGTTACCTCCAGCGGGGGGACGCAAAAGATACGCAGTATTTT

J gene: TRBJ2-5
clone size: -
D gene: -
V gene: TRBV12-5
CDR3 protein: CASNREEETQYF
CDR3 DNA: TGTGCGAGTAACAGGGAGGAAGAGACCCAGTACTTC

J gene: TRBJ2-3
clone size: -
D gene: -
V gene: TRBV14
CDR3 protein: CASSQDNRLTDTQYF
CDR3 DNA: TGTGCCAGCAGCCAAGATAACAGGCTCACAGATACGCAGTATTTT

J gene: TRBJ2-3
clone size: -
D gene: -
V gene: TRBV29-1
CDR3 protein: CSGGPWSRGDTQYF
CDR3 DNA: TGCAGCGGGGGCCCGTGGTCCCGGGGAGATACGCAGTATTTT

J gene: TRBJ1-3
clone size: -
D gene: -
V gene: TRBV28
CDR3 protein: CASSLPSISGNTIYF
CDR3 DNA: TGTGCCAGCAGTTTGCCTTCTATCTCTGGAAACACCATATATTTT